A selection of T cell receptor beta chains follows, all from one sample in a study of radiotherapy plus CTLA-4 blockade in lung cancer. Method: immunoSEQ multiplex PCR; TCRdb's copy keeps in-frame clones and lacks some. Altogether about 98,000 clones are present, around 83% being singletons, with the ten largest covering 3% to 4%. The sequenced sample was peripheral blood, obtained from a patient treated with radiotherapy plus ipilimumab. The receptor source for this set is a human donor with non-small cell lung cancer who had a partial response to radiotherapy plus ipilimumab. The CDR3 runs from the conserved cysteine through the conserved F or W. The D gene is left open where the match is weak. Size values are once, few and many counts, or a class for expanded clones, and some rows have none.

J | V | length | D | size | DNA | CDR3
TRBJ2-5 | TRBV2 | 15 | TRBD1 | NA | TGTGCCAGCAGTACGACAGGGGAAAGTTGGGAGACCCAGTACTTC | CASSTTGESWETQYF
TRBJ2-1 | TRBV6-1 | 15 | TRBD1 | once | TGTGCCAGCAGTGCCCCGGGGACAGACATCGATGAGCAGTTCTTC | CASSAPGTDIDEQFF
TRBJ2-7 | TRBV28 | 14 | NA | NA | TGTGCCAGCAGTTTACCGGGGAACTCCTACGAGCAGTACTTC | CASSLPGNSYEQYF
TRBJ2-3 | TRBV30 | 13 | NA | NA | TGTGCCTGGGGGGCGGGAATCGCAGATACGCAGTATTTT | CAWGAGIADTQYF
TRBJ1-5 | TRBV7-2 | 13 | TRBD1 | NA | TGTGCCAGCAGTAGACAGGGGGTATTGCCCCAGCATTTT | CASSRQGVLPQHF
TRBJ1-2 | TRBV10-3 | 12 | NA | many | TGTGCCATCAGTGAAACAGTATATGGCTACACCTTC | CAISETVYGYTF
TRBJ2-1 | TRBV5-4 | 15 | TRBD1 | NA | TGTGCCAGCAGCTCCGGACAGGGCTCCTACAATGAGCAGTTCTTC | CASSSGQGSYNEQFF
TRBJ2-4 | TRBV18 | 17 | TRBD1 | NA | TGTGCCAGCTCACCACTTAAACAGGGGGCGACCAAAAACATTCAGTACTTC | CASSPLKQGATKNIQYF
TRBJ2-1 | TRBV2 | 13 | NA | NA | TGTGCCAGCAAAAAGGGACTCCGGGCGGGGCAGTTCTTC | CASKKGLRAGQFF
TRBJ2-3 | TRBV7-2 | 16 | TRBD2 | NA | TGTGCCAGCAGCCGCGTAAGCGGGAGTCGCACAGATACGCAGTATTTT | CASSRVSGSRTDTQYF
TRBJ2-7 | TRBV5-4 | 17 | TRBD2 | NA | TGTGCCAGCAGCCAGGGACTAGCGGGACCTTCCAGATCAGAGCAGTACTTC | CASSQGLAGPSRSEQYF
TRBJ1-3 | TRBV9 | 14 | NA | NA | TGTGCCAGCAGCGTAGAGGGGGCTGGAAACACCATATATTTT | CASSVEGAGNTIYF
TRBJ2-4 | TRBV14 | 16 | NA | NA | TGTGCCAGCAGCCACACCAGACAGTTCGGAAAAAACATTCAGTACTTC | CASSHTRQFGKNIQYF
TRBJ1-2 | TRBV2 | 14 | TRBD1 | once | TGTGCCAGCAGTGCTGACAGGGTTTTTTATGGCTACACCTTC | CASSADRVFYGYTF
TRBJ1-1 | TRBV2 | 12 | NA | NA | TGTGCCAGCAGCATCGAGGGCACTGAAGCTTTCTTT | CASSIEGTEAFF
TRBJ2-7 | TRBV5-6 | 17 | TRBD2 | NA | TGTGCCAGCAGCTTGGCCGGACTAGCGGGAGCCGACTACGAGCAGTACTTC | CASSLAGLAGADYEQYF
TRBJ1-1 | TRBV5-1 | 14 | TRBD1 | NA | TGCGCCAGCCAGAGGGGACAGGAGAACACTGAAGCTTTCTTT | CASQRGQENTEAFF
TRBJ2-3 | TRBV9 | 16 | TRBD2 | NA | TGTGCCAGCAGCGTAGTAGGCGGACTAGCCACAGATACGCAGTATTTT | CASSVVGGLATDTQYF
TRBJ2-7 | TRBV10-1 | 16 | TRBD2 | NA | TGCGCCAGCAGTGAGTCGCCGGCTAGCGGGAACTACGAGCAGTACTTC | CASSESPASGNYEQYF
TRBJ2-7 | TRBV5-1 | 14 | TRBD2 | NA | TGCGCCAGCAGACGACTAGCGGGAAGATACGAGCAGTACTTC | CASRRLAGRYEQYF
TRBJ2-3 | TRBV29-1 | 14 | NA | once | TGCAGCGTTGAGGGGGGGCGTGGCACAGATACGCAGTATTTT | CSVEGGRGTDTQYF
TRBJ2-7 | TRBV10-3 | 13 | NA | NA | TGTGCCATCAGTGAGTCAGGACTTTACGAGCAGTACTTC | CAISESGLYEQYF
TRBJ1-2 | TRBV5-4 | 12 | TRBD1 | NA | TGTGCCAGCAGCGCACCAGGGGGTGGCTACACCTTC | CASSAPGGGYTF
TRBJ2-7 | TRBV4-3 | 16 | NA | few | TGCGCCAGCAGCCAAGAGGCGGGGCTTGGCATCTACGAGCAGTACTTC | CASSQEAGLGIYEQYF
TRBJ1-2 | TRBV27 | 14 | TRBD1 | NA | TGTGCCAGCAGTTTTTTGACAGGGCGCTATGGCTACACCTTC | CASSFLTGRYGYTF
TRBJ2-3 | TRBV7-9 | 16 | TRBD2 | NA | TGTGCCAGCAGCTCTCTAGCGGGAGGGAGTACAGATACGCAGTATTTT | CASSSLAGGSTDTQYF
TRBJ2-7 | TRBV11-1 | 14 | TRBD1 | NA | TGTGCCAGCAGCAAGACAGGGGGCGTGGGCGAGCAGTACTTC | CASSKTGGVGEQYF
TRBJ2-7 | TRBV18 | 14 | TRBD1 | NA | TGTGCCAGCTCACCACCTGGACAGGGCTACGAGCAGTACTTC | CASSPPGQGYEQYF
TRBJ2-1 | TRBV5-1 | 13 | NA | NA | TGCGCCAGCGGACAAAGCTCCTACAATGAGCAGTTCTTC | CASGQSSYNEQFF
TRBJ2-1 | TRBV11-2 | 15 | NA | NA | TGTGCCAGCAGCCCTCGGGAGCCCCAAAGGGGTGAGCAGTTCTTC | CASSPREPQRGEQFF
TRBJ2-5 | TRBV5-1 | 14 | NA | NA | TGCGCCAGCAGCTTGGAGTGGGGGCGAGAGACCCAGTACTTC | CASSLEWGRETQYF
TRBJ2-1 | TRBV18 | 16 | NA | once | TGTGCCAGCTCACGTTCGAGCTACAGCTCCTACAATGAGCAGTTCTTC | CASSRSSYSSYNEQFF
TRBJ2-7 | TRBV7-9 | 15 | NA | NA | TGTGCCAGCAGCTTAGCGGGGGGGACATCTACGGAGCAGTACTTC | CASSLAGGTSTEQYF
TRBJ2-3 | TRBV7-3 | 13 | NA | NA | TGTGCCAGCAGCTTTTTCGGAGGGGATACGCAGTATTTT | CASSFFGGDTQYF
TRBJ1-5 | TRBV11-2 | 14 | NA | NA | TGTGCCAGCAGCCAACAGGGAGCCCATCAGCCCCAGCATTTT | CASSQQGAHQPQHF
TRBJ2-3 | TRBV30 | 15 | NA | few | TGTGCCTGGAGTCTCCAGCGGACTAGCACAGATACGCAGTATTTT | CAWSLQRTSTDTQYF
TRBJ2-3 | TRBV5-1 | 16 | TRBD2 | NA | TGCGCCAGCAGCTCTCAGGCGGGGGGTGGCACAGATACGCAGTATTTT | CASSSQAGGGTDTQYF
TRBJ2-7 | TRBV2 | 13 | TRBD2 | NA | TGTGCCAGCAGTGATCTAGCGGGAGAAGAGCAGTACTTC | CASSDLAGEEQYF
TRBJ2-7 | TRBV30 | 13 | NA | few | TGTGCCTGGAGTGTACTAGCCCTGAAACTCGCGAACTTC | CAWSVLALKLANF
TRBJ2-1 | TRBV7-8 | 15 | TRBD2 | NA | TGTGCCAGCAGCTGGAGCGGGAGGGCCGGGAATGAGCAGTTCTTC | CASSWSGRAGNEQFF